These 26 T cell receptor beta chains originate from one sample sequenced in a study of Ad26.COV2.S vaccination and SARS-CoV-2 variants. Repertoires were generated with immunoSEQ multiplex PCR, while TCRdb's copy carries only in-frame clones and drops some. The repertoire includes 450,000 to 550,000 clones, approximately 92% of them detected once, and 2% to 3% sits in the top ten. This sample's treatment: 19 received Ad26.COV2.S at low or high dose, single or two shots; 5 received placebo; per-sample allocation not given. Day 63 after the first injection of vaccine or placebo was the sampling time. The sequencing used peripheral blood, collected in a trial of Ad26.COV2.S vaccine versus placebo. These receptors came from a person between 18 and 59 years old who received the Ad26.COV2.S COVID-19 vaccine or a placebo.

The chain combines TRBV7-9 with TRBJ2-1; no firm D call. Trimming stripped 1 base from V and 1 base from J, with 11 bases between. The germline gives CDR1 SEHNR, CDR2 FQNEAQ (reference sequence). The CDR3 is 16 amino acids. Here the CDR3 reads CASSLDPPFSYNEQFF. DNA for the CDR3: TGTGCCAGCAGCTTAGATCCCCCCTTTTCCTACAATGAGCAGTTCTTC. The whole variable domain, remainder taken from reference TRBV7-9 and TRBJ2-1, is DTGVSQNPRHKITKRGQNVTFRCDPISEHNRLYWYRQTLGQGPEFLTYFQNEAQLEKSRLLSDRFSAERPKGSFSTLEIQRTEQGDSAMYLCASSLDPPFSYNEQFFGPGTRLTVL.

The chain has TRBV13 and TRBJ1-1; maybe TRBD1 (5 bases). The CDR3 runs to 14 residues. Trimming removed 3 bases from V and 0 bases from J, with 8 bases in between. Germline V CDR1 and CDR2: PRHDT, FYEKMQ (reference sequence). The CDR3 here is CASSLRGMNTEAFF. CDR3 nucleotide sequence: TGTGCCAGCAGCTTGCGGGGGATGAACACTGAAGCTTTCTTT.

The CDR3 region is CASSPTGVSYNEQFF. CDR3 sequence (DNA): TGTGCCAGCAGCCCGACTGGGGTTTCCTACAATGAGCAGTTCTTC. The gene calls are TRBV7-6 and TRBJ2-1; D remains ambiguous. This CDR3 is 15 amino acids long. From germline, CDR1 is SGHVS and CDR2 FNYEAQ. V was pared by 5 bases and J by 1 base, with 12 bases between.

This clone was picked up one time. V usage is TRBV20-1 and J usage is TRBJ2-3; 9 nucleotides line up with TRBD2. The trim removed 6 bases at V and 2 bases at J, leaving 12 bases unmatched. CDR1 is DFQATT and CDR2 is SNEGSKA in the germline V gene (reference sequence). The CDR3 length is 16 residues. CDR3 nucleotides: TGCAGTGCCAGTTGGGCGTCTAGCGGGGTCACAGATACGCAGTATTTT. Amino acids: CSASWASSGVTDTQYF.

V and J are TRBV27 and TRBJ1-1, with D uncertain. The CDR3 sequence is 15 residues long. Between the trimmed V and J ends, which lost 4 bases and 0 bases, there was a span of 12 bases. Germline CDR1 is MNHEY and CDR2 is SMNVEV (reference sequence). The CDR3 DNA is TGTGCCAGCAGTTATGGACGTCCTGTGAACACTGAAGCTTTCTTT. Translated, it gives CASSYGRPVNTEAFF.

V is TRBV5-1 and J is TRBJ1-6; TRBD1 might be the D (6 bases). There are 14 residues in the CDR3. Germline values: CDR1 SGHRS, CDR2 YFSETQ. Trimming removed 6 bases from V and 9 bases from J, with 16 bases in between. The CDR3 DNA reads TGCGCCAGCACCCCACAGGGATTGAGTTCACCCCTCCACTTT. Translating gives CASTPQGLSSPLHF.

This chain connects TRBV18 to TRBJ1-1, with D hard to call. This CDR3 comprises 16 residues. Trimming left V 3 bases short and J 5 bases short, with 19 bases between. Per the germline V gene, CDR1 is KGHSH and CDR2 is LQKENI. CDR3 sequence (DNA): TGTGCCAGCTCACCTTCCGGGCGGGGAATGGGTACTGAAGCTTTCTTT. Residues: CASSPSGRGMGTEAFF.

The chain links TRBV5-4 to TRBJ1-1; the D gene is possibly TRBD1 (6 bases). CDR3 length: 15 residues. Per germline, CDR1 SGHNT and CDR2 YYREEE (reference sequence). V gave up 4 bases and J gave up 4 bases, with 17 bases separating them. The CDR3 here is CASSRVAKQGTEAFF. DNA of the CDR3: TGTGCCAGCAGCCGGGTTGCCAAACAGGGCACTGAAGCTTTCTTT. Together with reference TRBV5-4 and TRBJ1-1, the CDR3 gives the full variable domain: ETGVTQSPTHLIKTRGQQVTLRCSSQSGHNTVSWYQQALGQGPQFIFQYYREEENGRGNFPPRFSGLQFPNYSSELNVNALELDDSALYLCASSRVAKQGTEAFFGQGTRLTVV.

Here the CDR3 DNA reads TGTGCCAGCAGCGTAGCTCCTAGCGGGAGTGCAGGTGATACGCAGTATTTT. Translating gives CASSVAPSGSAGDTQYF. The gene calls are TRBV9 and TRBJ2-3; 10 bases align to TRBD2. Unmatched junction bases numbered 10, after V lost 0 bases and J lost 6 bases. This CDR3 region has 17 residues. Germline-derived CDR1 and CDR2 are SGDLS and YYNGEE.

The chain links TRBV12-3 or TRBV12-4 to TRBJ2-2; D remains unclear. The CDR3 loop spans 13 amino acids. Trimming took off 6 bases at V and 8 bases at J, with 13 bases between the two ends. For the CDR3, the DNA is TGTGCCAGCAGCCTACTGATACAGGGGGAGCTGTTTTTT. As protein: CASSLLIQGELFF.

This sequence joins TRBV28 and TRBJ2-5, with D perhaps TRBD2 (6 bases). V lost 2 bases and J 7 bases, leaving 11 bases between the germline ends. CDR3 length: 13 amino acids. CDR1 MDHEN and CDR2 SYDVKM come from the germline V gene. For the CDR3, the DNA is TGTGCCAGCAGTTTAAGCGGGCCACGGACCCAGTACTTC. Amino acid sequence: CASSLSGPRTQYF.

This clone showed up just once. The chain recombines TRBV18 with TRBJ1-1; weak D call: TRBD1 (6 bases). There are 13 residues in the CDR3. CDR1 is KGHSH, CDR2 LQKENI, per germline. Trimming took off 4 bases at V and 1 base at J, with 7 bases between the two ends. Here the CDR3 reads CASSQGGNTEAFF. In DNA form, the CDR3 reads TGTGCCAGCTCACAAGGGGGGAACACTGAAGCTTTCTTT.

CDR3: CASSLPGRMNTEAFF. The CDR3 nucleotides are TGTGCCAGCTCACTTCCCGGACGGATGAACACTGAAGCTTTCTTT. The chain carries TRBV18 and TRBJ1-1; D remains unclear. V gave up 4 bases and J gave up 0 bases, with 12 bases separating them. Germline lookup yields CDR1 KGHSH and CDR2 LQKENI. The CDR3 has 15 residues.

The chain couples TRBV18 to TRBJ1-1, with no clear D. The CDR3 totals 15 residues. V was clipped by 2 bases and J by 0 bases, with 10 bases between them. Germline assignment: CDR1 KGHSH and CDR2 LQKENI. CDR3 in DNA: TGTGCCAGCTCACCAAGGGCGGACGTGAACACTGAAGCTTTCTTT. The encoded protein is CASSPRADVNTEAFF.

The V call is TRBV24-1, the J call TRBJ2-3; D might be TRBD1 (5 bases). V lost 2 bases to trimming and J lost 0 bases, with 11 bases between them. This CDR3 spans 16 amino acids. Germline CDR1 and CDR2: KGHDR and SFDVKD. CDR3 sequence (DNA): TGTGCCACCAGTGATTCGAGACAGAGTAGCACAGATACGCAGTATTTT. Protein: CATSDSRQSSTDTQYF.

The CDR3: CASSPERGLVEKLFF. The CDR3 DNA follows: TGCGCCAGCAGCCCGGAGAGGGGTCTGGTTGAAAAACTGTTTTTT. This chain links TRBV5-1 with TRBJ1-4, with D perhaps TRBD1 (5 bases). This CDR3 contains 15 residues. The germline V gene has CDR1 SGHRS and CDR2 YFSETQ. V shed 4 bases and J shed 7 bases, with 17 bases lying between them.

The chain has TRBV7-9 and TRBJ2-5; TRBD2 agrees at 10 bases. Germline CDR1 SEHNR, CDR2 FQNEAQ (reference sequence). The CDR3 covers 17 residues. Trimming took 1 base from V and 2 from J; bases not matched to a gene: 7. DNA for the CDR3: TGTGCCAGCAGCTTAGGTACTAGCGGGGTCCTACAAGAGACCCAGTACTTC. As protein: CASSLGTSGVLQETQYF.

The chain recombines TRBV7-7 with TRBJ2-5; 7 positions match TRBD1. J lost 2 bases, V lost 4 bases, and 7 bases had no gene match. Germline V gene sequence: CDR1 SSHAT, CDR2 FNYEAQ (reference sequence). The CDR3 runs to 15 residues. CDR3 DNA sequence: TGTGCCAGCAGCTCAACAGGGGAGATACAAGAGACCCAGTACTTC. This translates into CASSSTGEIQETQYF. The entire variable domain, with the rest obtained from reference TRBV7-7 and TRBJ2-5, is as follows: GAGVSQSPRYKVTKRGQDVTLRCDPISSHATLYWYQQALGQGPEFLTYFNYEAQPDKSGLPSDRFSAERPEGSISTLTIQRTEQRDSAMYRCASSSTGEIQETQYFGPGTRLLVL.

The chain has TRBV4-1 and TRBJ2-1, with D uncertain. Germline CDR1 MGHRA, CDR2 YSYEKL. This CDR3 is 15 amino acids long. The V gene lost 2 bases and the J gene lost 0 bases, with 8 bases spanning the gap. Here the CDR3 reads CASSQHPSSYNEQFF. As DNA, the CDR3 is TGCGCCAGCAGCCAACACCCCAGCTCCTACAATGAGCAGTTCTTC.

The rearrangement joins TRBV7-9 to TRBJ1-4; TRBD1 aligns across 7 bases. The CDR3 spans 15 residues. After removal of 6 bases from V and 3 bases from J, the junction contained 7 bases not matched to a gene. In germline, CDR1 is SEHNR, CDR2 FQNEAQ (reference sequence). The CDR3: CASSLGGQPNEKLFF. DNA of the CDR3: TGTGCCAGCAGTTTGGGGGGACAGCCTAATGAAAAACTGTTTTTT.

Details on this clone: Relative to the germline gene, one junction end is altered; a read error may explain this. The chain recombines TRBV6-5 with TRBJ1-2; TRBD1 might be the D (6 bases). Germline loops: CDR1 MNHEY, CDR2 SVGAGI. CDR3 length: 13 amino acids. This CDR3 reads CASSFLGGGEYKF. In DNA, the CDR3 is TGTGCCAGCAGTTTTTTGGGGGGGGGCGAATACAAGTTC.

The chain links TRBV6-5 to TRBJ2-7; 7 nucleotides agree with TRBD1. This CDR3 region has 13 residues. In germline, CDR1 is MNHEY, CDR2 SVGAGI. V lost 5 bases and J lost 9; bases outside the gene matches: 10. CDR3 residues: CASSLHRTGLQYF. In DNA form, the CDR3 reads TGTGCCAGCAGTCTTCATCGGACAGGCCTGCAGTACTTC.

The chain joins TRBV18 to TRBJ1-6; D may be TRBD1 (5 bases). Germline CDR1 reads KGHSH; CDR2 reads LQKENI. V shed 0 bases and J shed 11 bases, with 11 bases lying between them. This CDR3 is built from 14 residues. As DNA, the CDR3 is TGTGCCAGCTCACCACCGCCCCAGGGTGCACCCCTCCACTTT. It yields the protein CASSPPPQGAPLHF.

The J gene is TRBJ2-3, the V gene TRBV5-1; D call uncertain. Trimming took off 5 bases at V and 2 bases at J, with 15 bases between the two ends. CDR3 size: 15 residues. Germline V lookup: CDR1 SGHRS, CDR2 YFSETQ. The CDR3 DNA reads as TGCGCCAGCAGACCCTCGGCGGAACTCACAGATACGCAGTATTTT. Protein product: CASRPSAELTDTQYF. The whole variable domain, filled in from reference TRBV5-1 and TRBJ2-3, reads KAGVTQTPRYLIKTRGQQVTLSCSPISGHRSVSWYQQTPGQGLQFLFEYFSETQRNKGNFPGRFSGRQFSNSRSEMNVSTLELGDSALYLCASRPSAELTDTQYFGPGTRLTVL.

The chain links TRBV4-1 to TRBJ2-5; TRBD1 matches at 11 bases. Germline V lookup: CDR1 MGHRA, CDR2 YSYEKL. This CDR3 region has 15 residues. Losses at the gene ends were 4 bases for V and 5 bases for J; bases not matched to a gene: 6. CDR3 in DNA: TGCGCCAGCAGCCCTGGACAGGGGGCACGGGAGACCCAGTACTTC. It yields the protein CASSPGQGARETQYF.

The chain uses TRBV21-1 and TRBJ1-2; TRBD1, the table's D call, was not compared with the DNA. TRBV21-1 is classified as a pseudogene. The CDR3 totals 9 residues. CDR3 loop: CGGQGGYTF. CDR3 DNA sequence: TGTGGGGGACAGGGTGGCTACACCTTC.